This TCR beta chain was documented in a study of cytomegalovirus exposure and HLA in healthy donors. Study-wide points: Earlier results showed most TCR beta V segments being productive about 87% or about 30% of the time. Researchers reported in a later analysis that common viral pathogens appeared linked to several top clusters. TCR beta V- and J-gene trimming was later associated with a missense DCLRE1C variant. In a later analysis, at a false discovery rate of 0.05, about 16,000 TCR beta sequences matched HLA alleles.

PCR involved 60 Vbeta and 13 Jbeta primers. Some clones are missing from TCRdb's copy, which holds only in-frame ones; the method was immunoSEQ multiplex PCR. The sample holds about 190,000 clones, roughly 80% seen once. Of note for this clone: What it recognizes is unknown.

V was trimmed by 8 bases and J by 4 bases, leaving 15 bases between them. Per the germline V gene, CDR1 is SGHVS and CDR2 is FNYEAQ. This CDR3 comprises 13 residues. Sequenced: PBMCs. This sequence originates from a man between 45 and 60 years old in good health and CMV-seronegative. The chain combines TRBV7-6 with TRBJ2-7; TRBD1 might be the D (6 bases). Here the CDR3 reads CASQDRRGYEQYF. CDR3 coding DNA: TGTGCCAGCCAGGACAGACGAGGGTACGAGCAGTACTTC.